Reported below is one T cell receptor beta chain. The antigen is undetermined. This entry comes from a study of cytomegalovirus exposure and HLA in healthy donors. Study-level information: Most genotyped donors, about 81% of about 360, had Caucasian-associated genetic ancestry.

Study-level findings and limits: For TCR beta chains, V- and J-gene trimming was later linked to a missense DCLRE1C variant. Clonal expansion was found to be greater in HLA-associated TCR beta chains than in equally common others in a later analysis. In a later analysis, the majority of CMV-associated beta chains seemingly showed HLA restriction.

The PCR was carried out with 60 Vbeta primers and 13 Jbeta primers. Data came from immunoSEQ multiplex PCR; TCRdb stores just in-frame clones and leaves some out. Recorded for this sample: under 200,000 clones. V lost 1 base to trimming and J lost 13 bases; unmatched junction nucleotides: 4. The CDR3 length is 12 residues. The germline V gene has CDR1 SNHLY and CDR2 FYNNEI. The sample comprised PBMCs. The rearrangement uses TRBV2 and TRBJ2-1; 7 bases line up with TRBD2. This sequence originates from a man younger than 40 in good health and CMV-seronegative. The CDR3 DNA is TGTGCCAGCAGTGAAGGGTGGACTAGTCAGTTCTTC. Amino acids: CASSEGWTSQFF. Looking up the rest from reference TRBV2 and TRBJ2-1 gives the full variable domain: EPEVTQTPSHQVTQMGQEVILRCVPISNHLYFYWYRQILGQKVEFLVSFYNNEISEKSEIFDDQFSVERPDGSNFTLKIRSTKLEDSAMYFCASSEGWTSQFFGPGTRLTVL.